This TCR beta chain originates from a study of T cells in Graves' hyperthyroidism and ophthalmopathy. Study summary: Peripheral blood sampling occurred at initial diagnosis, before any treatment. The study's findings and limits: Most thyroid clonotypes with frequency above 0.001 were detected in blood.

What was amplified from RNA transcripts were TCR beta CDR3 regions. Carried out on the TCR CDR3, a first-round RT-PCR used the HTBI primer set. TCRdb re-called the multiplex PCR reads through MiXCR, storing one row per CDR3 protein. The sample comprises a few hundred thousand distinct CDR3 sequences, more than 14% of which are singletons, and about an eighth rests with the top ten. This CDR3 is built from 15 residues. V dropped 5 bases and J dropped 0 bases, with 14 bases sitting between them. Germline V gene data show CDR1 as MDHEN and CDR2 as SYDVKM. As for this clonotype: Its antigen is not identified.

These patients, aged 18 to 65, had recently diagnosed hyperthyroidism lasting under 2 months. The sample, blood from the first hyperthyroidism diagnosis, precedes any ophthalmopathy symptoms. This chain joins TRBV28 and TRBJ2-7, with D possibly TRBD2 on 5 matching bases. The receptor comes from a woman in her thirties or forties with Graves' hyperthyroidism that later progressed to Graves' ophthalmopathy. The source material was blood. CDR3 coding DNA: TGTGCCAGCAGTCCTCATAGCGAGAGCTCCTACGAGCAGTACTTC. It encodes CASSPHSESSYEQYF.